This TCR beta chain derives from a study of regulatory T cells in long-lasting Graves disease. Time point noted: newly diagnosed GD, antithyroid drugs for less than 3 months. RNA from PBMCs was the source of the TCR library. In this sample, this clonotype turned up a few times. iRepertoire HTBI primers and Arm-PCR of CDR3 regions built TCR beta libraries. TCRdb itself ran the multiplex PCR reads through MiXCR, one entry per CDR3 protein. The sample holds fewer than 650,000 distinct CDR3 sequences, roughly 15% seen once. V was clipped by 1 base and J by 8 bases; unmatched bases: 5. This CDR3 has 14 amino acids. Looked up from germline, CDR1 is SGHDN and CDR2 is FVKESK. These data were also filed under a second study, of T cells in Graves' hyperthyroidism and ophthalmopathy.

Source: peripheral blood mononuclear cells (PBMCs), taken at new diagnosis, from a patient treated with antithyroid drugs. This TCR came from a woman aged 30 to 39 with Graves disease. The rearrangement joins TRBV14 to TRBJ2-1, with TRBD2 identical over 7 bases. The CDR3 spells CASSQGSAGYEQFF. In nucleotides, the CDR3 is TGTGCCAGCAGCCAAGGGTCAGCGGGATATGAGCAGTTCTTC.